Presented here are 16 T cell receptor beta chains from one specimen sequenced in a study of T cell changes during pregnancy in multiple sclerosis. TCRdb's table, derived via immunoSEQ multiplex PCR, lists solely in-frame clones and lacks some. The sample has approximately 97,000 clones, roughly nine tenths seen once. This specimen was peripheral blood, taken in the second trimester of pregnancy. Receptors were obtained from a female donor in good health, enrolled as a control in a pregnancy study.

The chain uses TRBV30 and TRBJ1-4; possibly TRBD1 for D (5 bases). From germline, CDR1 is GTSNPN and CDR2 SVGIG (reference sequence). This CDR3 is 13 amino acids long. V lost 4 bases to trimming and J lost 8 bases, with 14 bases between them. CDR3 region: CAWMPGRREKLFF. In DNA form, the CDR3 reads TGTGCCTGGATGCCAGGGCGGCGGGAAAAACTGTTTTTT.

The chain combines TRBV9 with TRBJ1-5; 8 positions agree with TRBD1. The CDR3 spans 13 residues. CDR1 is SGDLS and CDR2 is YYNGEE in the germline V gene. The V and J ends lost 7 bases and 3 bases, in that order; junction bases with no gene match: 3. In DNA, the CDR3 is TGTGCCAGCGGACAGGGTCCCAATCAGCCCCAGCATTTT. Translation gives CASGQGPNQPQHF.

This rearrangement joins TRBV7-6 to TRBJ2-3, with a tentative D call TRBD1 (5 bases). The CDR3 is 14 residues long. Trimming shortened V by 2 bases and J by 4 bases, and 10 bases separated the two germline ends. From germline, CDR1 is SGHVS and CDR2 FNYEAQ. The CDR3 is CASSLLQVPDTQYF. CDR3 nucleotide sequence: TGTGCCAGCAGCTTATTACAGGTTCCAGATACGCAGTATTTT.

V and J are TRBV25-1 and TRBJ1-1; D call uncertain. Germline assignment: CDR1 MGHDK and CDR2 SYGVNS. V lost 6 bases to trimming and J lost 4 bases, with 9 bases between them. The length of the CDR3 is 12 residues. The CDR3 reads CASSFGLTEAFF. The CDR3, as DNA: TGTGCCAGCAGCTTTGGGCTCACTGAAGCTTTCTTT.

The CDR3: CASSPLGTSGAYNEQFF. The CDR3 region has the DNA TGTGCCAGCTCACCTCTCGGGACTAGCGGGGCCTACAATGAGCAGTTCTTC. The J gene is TRBJ2-1, the V gene TRBV18, with 13 bases fitting TRBD2. The CDR3 length is 17 residues. Trimming at V came to 3 bases and at J to 2 bases, leaving 4 bases not matched to a gene. CDR1 and CDR2 from the germline V gene are KGHSH and LQKENI.

The gene calls are TRBV4-3 and TRBJ2-5; 14 nucleotides line up with TRBD2. CDR1 is LGHNA and CDR2 is YSLEER in the germline V gene. This CDR3 contains 19 residues. J was trimmed by 5 bases and V by 0 bases; bases with no gene match: 11. The CDR3 reads CASSQDWAGTSGSRETQYF. The CDR3 DNA reads as TGCGCCAGCAGCCAAGATTGGGCCGGGACTAGCGGGAGTAGGGAGACCCAGTACTTC.

This chain uses TRBV14 with TRBJ1-1, with 8 bases lining up with TRBD1. This CDR3 has 18 amino acids. Trimming removed 1 base from V and 4 bases from J; junction bases left unmatched: 14. Germline CDR1 SGHDN, CDR2 FVKESK. CDR3 in amino acids: CASSQVPDRAVFGTEAFF. The CDR3 nucleotides are TGTGCCAGCAGCCAAGTCCCGGACAGGGCCGTTTTCGGCACTGAAGCTTTCTTT.

The chain uses TRBV4-1 and TRBJ2-1; 7 positions agree with TRBD2. This CDR3 region has 14 residues. V lost 5 bases and J lost 0; bases outside the gene matches: 1. Germline V gene sequence: CDR1 MGHRA, CDR2 YSYEKL. CDR3 sequence: CASSGGGSYNEQFF. The CDR3 nucleotides read TGCGCCAGCAGCGGGGGGGGCTCCTACAATGAGCAGTTCTTC.

Points on this clone: Other nucleotide sequences in the sample specify the same CDR3. This sequence joins TRBV19 and TRBJ1-5; TRBD1 aligns across 9 bases. This CDR3 has 13 residues. J gave up 4 bases and V 8 bases, and 3 bases lay outside the gene matches. CDR1 is LNHDA and CDR2 is SQIVND in the germline V gene (reference sequence). Here the CDR3 reads CASRDRGNQPQHF. CDR3 DNA sequence: TGTGCCAGTCGAGACAGGGGGAATCAGCCCCAGCATTTT.

This sequence joins TRBV7-2 and TRBJ1-5, with D possibly matching TRBD1 (6 bases). V was trimmed by 2 bases and J by 3 bases, leaving 14 bases between them. Per germline, CDR1 SGHTA and CDR2 FQGNSA. The CDR3 runs 16 residues. CDR3 in amino acids: CASSLRVGGPNQPQHF. The CDR3 region has the DNA TGTGCCAGCAGCTTAAGAGTCGGGGGGCCCAATCAGCCCCAGCATTTT. Together with reference TRBV7-2 and TRBJ1-5, the CDR3 gives the full variable domain: GAGVSQSPSNKVTEKGKDVELRCDPISGHTALYWYRQSLGQGLEFLIYFQGNSAPDKSGLPSDRFSAERTGGSVSTLTIQRTQQEDSAVYLCASSLRVGGPNQPQHFGDGTRLSIL.

The rearrangement uses TRBV7-2 and TRBJ2-7; 8 nucleotides agree with TRBD2. V lost 4 bases to trimming and J lost 4 bases; unmatched junction nucleotides: 6. The CDR3 has 14 residues. The germline V gene encodes CDR1 SGHTA and CDR2 FQGNSA. The CDR3 protein is CASSSPRGRYEQYF. In DNA form, the CDR3 reads TGTGCCAGCAGCTCCCCCCGCGGGAGGTACGAGCAGTACTTC.

The rearrangement uses TRBV28 and TRBJ2-1, with 10 bases that match TRBD2. V was pared by 2 bases and J by 9 bases, with 10 bases of the junction left unmatched. The CDR3 consists of 16 residues. Germline CDR1 reads MDHEN; CDR2 reads SYDVKM. In DNA form, the CDR3 reads TGTGCCAGCAGTTTAGTGGGGCTAGCGGGAGCCGGTGAGCAGTTCTTC. Translated, it gives CASSLVGLAGAGEQFF.

This clone was detected only once. The rearrangement uses TRBV6-6 and TRBJ1-5; 7 positions match TRBD1. J lost 4 bases, V lost 8 bases, and 11 bases had no gene match. This CDR3 spans 15 amino acids. Germline V CDR1 and CDR2: MNHNY, SVGAGI (reference sequence). CDR3 DNA: TGTGCCAGCTGGGCCCCCGCAGGGGGGAATCAGCCCCAGCATTTT. Amino acid sequence: CASWAPAGGNQPQHF.

The chain recombines TRBV19 with TRBJ1-6, with a tentative D call TRBD1 (6 bases). The CDR3 totals 16 residues. V was cut by 6 bases and J by 1 base, with 13 bases left in between. Germline V CDR1 and CDR2: LNHDA, SQIVND (reference sequence). CDR3: CASSTTGPSYNSPLHF. The CDR3 DNA reads TGTGCCAGTAGCACAACAGGGCCGTCCTATAATTCACCCCTCCACTTT.

J is TRBJ2-5 and V is TRBV9, with 11 nucleotides matching TRBD2. From germline, CDR1 is SGDLS and CDR2 YYNGEE. V dropped 7 bases and J dropped 2; count of bases not matched to a gene: 7. The CDR3 is 15 residues long. CDR3 protein: CASGSSGGIQETQYF. For the CDR3, the DNA is TGTGCCAGCGGATCTAGCGGGGGGATTCAAGAGACCCAGTACTTC. The full variable domain, rest sourced from reference TRBV9 and TRBJ2-5, is DSGVTQTPKHLITATGQRVTLRCSPRSGDLSVYWYQQSLDQGLQFLIQYYNGEERAKGNILERFSAQQFPDLHSELNLSSLELGDSALYFCASGSSGGIQETQYFGPGTRLLVL.

A remark on this clone: One end of the junction is discordant with germline, which a read error may explain. J is TRBJ2-7 and V is TRBV25-1; possibly TRBD2 for D (5 bases). Germline loops: CDR1 MGHDK, CDR2 SYGVNS. This CDR3 has 13 amino acids. CDR3 DNA sequence: TGTGCCAGCAGCCCGGGGATCAACTACGAGCAGTGCTTC. This translates into CASSPGINYEQCF.